These 10 T cell receptor beta chains share one sample of origin, sequenced in a study of blood T cell repertoires in COVID-19. Profiled with immunoSEQ multiplex PCR; TCRdb holds only in-frame clones, not every one. Of 120,000 to 150,000 clones in the sample, about 83% were seen once. Sequenced input: PBMCs or T cells enriched from blood (not recorded which). The source of these receptors is a woman aged 45-59 years who had been exposed to COVID-19.

The chain employs TRBV7-2 and TRBJ1-5; D perhaps matches TRBD1 (6 bases). Germline V gives CDR1 SGHTA, CDR2 FQGNSA. This CDR3 comprises 14 residues. Trimming removed 2 bases from V and 6 bases from J, with 11 bases in between. DNA for the CDR3: TGTGCCAGCAGCTTAACAGGGCGAGGTCAGCCCCAGCATTTT. This encodes CASSLTGRGQPQHF. Full variable domain (rest looked up from reference TRBV7-2 and TRBJ1-5): GAGVSQSPSNKVTEKGKDVELRCDPISGHTALYWYRQSLGQGLEFLIYFQGNSAPDKSGLPSDRFSAERTGGSVSTLTIQRTQQEDSAVYLCASSLTGRGQPQHFGDGTRLSIL.

The sample holds a few counts of this clone. The genes are TRBV10-1 and TRBJ2-1, with 7 bases lining up with TRBD1. CDR1 is WNHNN and CDR2 is SYGVQD in the germline V gene (reference sequence). The CDR3 covers 15 residues. V shed 5 bases, J shed 7 bases, and the junction held 11 bases outside the gene matches. As DNA, the CDR3 is TGCGCCAGCAGTCCGGGACAGTGGGAAGGGAATGAGCAGTTCTTC. Translation gives CASSPGQWEGNEQFF.

The chain links TRBV10-1 to TRBJ2-7, with 12 bases that match TRBD1. V trimming: 4 bases; J trimming: 3 bases; junction bases outside the gene matches: 4. The CDR3 is 15 residues long. Germline CDR1 WNHNN, CDR2 SYGVQD (reference sequence). CDR3 sequence: CASSAGTGGFYEQYF. CDR3 nucleotides: TGCGCCAGCAGTGCGGGGACAGGGGGCTTCTACGAGCAGTACTTC.

V and J are TRBV2 and TRBJ1-2; TRBD1 matches 8 bases. V gave up 8 bases and J gave up 3 bases; unmatched junction bases: 2. The CDR3 contains 12 residues. Germline V gene data show CDR1 as SNHLY and CDR2 as FYNNEI. In DNA form, the CDR3 reads TGTGCCAGCGAGACAGGGGACTATGGCTACACCTTC. It translates to CASETGDYGYTF.

The V call is TRBV7-9, the J call TRBJ2-1; D is perhaps TRBD2 (5 bases). Between the trimmed V and J ends, which lost 5 bases and 4 bases, there was a span of 9 bases. Germline V lookup: CDR1 SEHNR, CDR2 FQNEAQ (reference sequence). This CDR3 is built from 13 residues. This chain's CDR3 is CASSPTGYNEQFF. For the CDR3, the DNA is TGTGCCAGCAGCCCAACGGGGTACAATGAGCAGTTCTTC.

The V and J genes are TRBV7-2 and TRBJ1-1; D gene ambiguous. Germline V gives CDR1 SGHTA, CDR2 FQGNSA. V was trimmed by 1 base and J by 10 bases, leaving 10 bases between them. The CDR3 is 12 amino acids. CDR3 protein: CASSLVRHRAFF. CDR3 nucleotides: TGTGCCAGCAGCTTAGTCCGACATAGAGCTTTCTTT.

The CDR3 region has the DNA TGTGCCAGCTCAGCCGGGACAGGGATCGGTCAGCCCCAGCATTTT. It encodes CASSAGTGIGQPQHF. The chain carries TRBV18 and TRBJ1-5; 9 positions agree with TRBD1. CDR3 length equals 15 residues. CDR1 is KGHSH and CDR2 is LQKENI in the germline V gene. V lost 5 bases, J lost 6 bases, and 8 bases stayed unmatched.

The chain uses TRBV6-5 and TRBJ1-5, with D perhaps matching TRBD1 (5 bases). CDR3 length: 15 amino acids. CDR1 is MNHEY and CDR2 is SVGAGI in the germline V gene. Trimming pared 4 bases from V and 6 bases from J, leaving 16 bases between. CDR3 sequence: CASSWGRGATQPQHF. The CDR3 DNA reads as TGTGCCAGCAGTTGGGGTAGGGGCGCCACTCAGCCCCAGCATTTT.

The chain combines TRBV4-1 with TRBJ2-3, with D uncertain. V was pared by 1 base and J by 4 bases, with 3 bases between. Germline CDR1 and CDR2: MGHRA and YSYEKL. This CDR3 contains 12 residues. CDR3 amino acids: CASSQVADTQYF. In nucleotides, the CDR3 is TGCGCCAGCAGCCAAGTCGCAGATACGCAGTATTTT.

DNA of the CDR3: TGTGCCAGCAGGGGGGACACCCCTAGGGACGAGCAGTACTTC. Translation: CASRGDTPRDEQYF. The rearrangement joins TRBV3-1 (or the pseudogene TRBV3-2) to TRBJ2-7; D might be TRBD1 (6 bases). This CDR3 has 14 amino acids. Trimming left V 6 bases short and J 5 bases short, with 17 bases between. CDR1 is LGHDT and CDR2 is YNNKEL in the germline V gene (reference sequence).